This TCR beta chain was obtained from a study of blood T cells in healthy people across ages. The ends were cut back, 1 base at V and 7 bases at J, with 11 bases in the middle. In germline, CDR1 is SGHRS, CDR2 YFSETQ. The CDR3 contains 14 residues. A second PCR, run for about 6 to 11 cycles, used a sample-barcoded 5' primer plus a J-beta primer mix. TCRdb redid the calling of the 5' RACE reads with MiXCR, one entry per CDR3 protein. The data hold about 1.4 million distinct CDR3 sequences, with roughly 60% observed a single time. The specimen was blood. This chain links TRBV5-1 with TRBJ1-4; the D is unclear. The TCR originated in a man aged 18 to 30 in good health. CDR3 sequence (DNA): TGCGCCAGCAGCTTGTCCTCGCCCCTTGAAAAACTGTTTTTT. It encodes CASSLSSPLEKLFF. The entire variable domain, with the rest obtained from reference TRBV5-1 and TRBJ1-4, is as follows: KAGVTQTPRYLIKTRGQQVTLSCSPISGHRSVSWYQQTPGQGLQFLFEYFSETQRNKGNFPGRFSGRQFSNSRSEMNVSTLELGDSALYLCASSLSSPLEKLFFGSGTQLSVL.